These 21 T cell receptor beta chains came from one sample sequenced in a study of graft-versus-host responses after intestinal transplantation. Some clones are missing from TCRdb's copy, which holds only in-frame ones; the method was immunoSEQ multiplex PCR. This table has roughly 46,000 clones, approximately 95% appearing once. This sample comprised PBMCs, obtained about 800 days after a first intestinal transplant, on the day of a second. The receptor set was obtained from a human patient who received an intestinal transplant, so some T cells may come from the graft donor.

This clone showed up just once. The rearrangement links TRBV23-1 to TRBJ1-2; D gene unclear. TRBV23-1 qualifies as an ORF whose function is uncertain. V was pared by 0 bases and J by 10 bases, with 21 bases between. This CDR3 region has 16 residues. CDR3 coding DNA: TGCGCCAGCAGTCAATCTTCCCCCGGTAGTTTAACTGTCTACACCTTC. Protein product: CASSQSSPGSLTVYTF.

The chain has TRBV28 and TRBJ2-1, with 10 bases that match TRBD1. With 6 bases clipped from V and 3 bases from J, the junction kept 5 bases outside the gene matches. The CDR3 sequence is 15 residues long. CDR1 and CDR2 (germline): MDHEN, SYDVKM. CDR3: CASSVRDRGYNEQFF. In nucleotides, the CDR3 is TGTGCCAGCAGCGTTAGGGACAGGGGCTACAATGAGCAGTTCTTC.

This sequence joins TRBV21-1 and TRBJ2-4; the D call TRBD2 from the table was never checked on the DNA. TRBV21-1 is a pseudogene segment. The CDR3 is 15 residues long. CDR3 amino acids: CASSSRVLAKNIQYF. Written as DNA, the CDR3 is TGTGCCAGCAGCTCCCGGGTTCTAGCCAAAAACATTCAGTACTTC.

The rearrangement links TRBV10-3 to TRBJ2-3; 10 bases align to TRBD2. The junction had 4 bases not matched to a gene; V was cut back by 6 bases and J by 4 bases. The length of the CDR3 is 14 residues. Germline loops: CDR1 ENHRY, CDR2 SYGVKD. CDR3 sequence: CAISEGLAADTQYF. The DNA for the CDR3 is TGTGCCATCAGCGAAGGACTAGCGGCAGATACGCAGTATTTT.

The chain combines TRBV7-3 with TRBJ2-1; 8 nucleotides agree with TRBD2. The junction had 5 bases not matched to a gene; V was cut back by 0 bases and J by 4 bases. This CDR3 has 16 residues. CDR1 SGHTA and CDR2 FQGTGA come from the germline V gene. As DNA, the CDR3 is TGTGCCAGCAGCTTAACGTCTAGCGGGTTTTACAATGAGCAGTTCTTC. Encoded protein: CASSLTSSGFYNEQFF. Full variable domain (rest looked up from reference TRBV7-3 and TRBJ2-1): GAGVSQTPSNKVTEKGKYVELRCDPISGHTALYWYRQSLGQGPEFLIYFQGTGAADDSGLPNDRFFAVRPEGSVSTLKIQRTERGDSAVYLCASSLTSSGFYNEQFFGPGTRLTVL.

This chain links TRBV7-6 with TRBJ2-3; 8 positions agree with TRBD1. In germline, CDR1 is SGHVS, CDR2 FNYEAQ. The CDR3 totals 15 residues. V shed 4 bases, J shed 5 bases, and the junction held 8 bases outside the gene matches. CDR3 sequence reads: CASSSDRGIVDTQYF. For the CDR3, the DNA is TGTGCCAGCAGCTCCGACAGGGGAATAGTAGATACGCAGTATTTT.

Worth noting for this clone: It is likely a read error, because the conserved phenylalanine at the end of the CDR3 is missing. It is unclear where the CDR3 begins or ends on the DNA, so no DNA is shown, and the CDR3 is as TCRdb lists it. CDR3 sequence: CASSVHSPYDKVGPI. The genes are TRBV6-9 and TRBJ2-6. The CDR3 length equals 15 residues, ends included. Germline V gene sequence: CDR1 MNHGY, CDR2 SVAAGI.

The chain carries TRBV6-6 and TRBJ2-5; unclear D gene. The last part of the DNA fits TRBJ2-7 better; the J call may be wrong. Germline V gene sequence: CDR1 MNHNY, CDR2 SVGAGI (reference sequence). The CDR3 extends over 11 amino acids. The CDR3 protein is CASSGTYEQYF. The CDR3 region has the DNA TGTGCCAGCAGCGGAACCTACGAGCAGTACTTC.

The rearrangement links TRBV6-4 to TRBJ1-5; D remains ambiguous. V was cut by 3 bases and J by 6 bases, with 3 bases left in between. The germline V gene encodes CDR1 MRHNA and CDR2 SNTAGT. The CDR3 contains 11 residues. The CDR3 DNA follows: TGTGCCAGCAGTGAAGGTCAGCCCCAGCATTTT. Protein product: CASSEGQPQHF.

This chain links TRBV6-1 with TRBJ1-2, with TRBD1 matching 9 bases. The J segment lost 7 bases and the V segment lost 1 base, leaving 7 bases of the junction unmatched. Germline V lookup: CDR1 MNHNS, CDR2 SASEGT. The CDR3 runs to 15 residues. The CDR3, as DNA: TGTGCCAGCAGTGAAGACCGGGACAGGGTGCTTGGCTACACCTTC. It specifies CASSEDRDRVLGYTF.

The chain uses TRBV27 and TRBJ1-1; a possible D gene is TRBD1 (6 bases). The V end was cut by 7 bases, the J end by 1 base, with 13 bases between. Germline V gene data show CDR1 as MNHEY and CDR2 as SMNVEV (reference sequence). The length of the CDR3 is 14 residues. The chain's CDR3 is CASIARGQNTEAFF. In DNA form, the CDR3 reads TGTGCCAGCATCGCTAGGGGACAGAACACTGAAGCTTTCTTT.

This CDR3 reads CASRPWGFRDRGTPGSYEQYF. DNA of the CDR3: TGTGCCAGCAGACCTTGGGGCTTCCGGGACAGGGGGACTCCGGGGAGCTACGAGCAGTACTTC. The V and J genes are TRBV28 and TRBJ2-7, with 11 bases matching TRBD1. The CDR3 is 21 residues long. V lost 6 bases, J lost 3 bases, and 25 bases stayed unmatched. Germline values: CDR1 MDHEN, CDR2 SYDVKM. Filled out from reference TRBV28 and TRBJ2-7, the complete variable domain reads DVKVTQSSRYLVKRTGEKVFLECVQDMDHENMFWYRQDPGLGLRLIYFSYDVKMKEKGDIPEGYSVSREKKERFSLILESASTNQTSMYLCASRPWGFRDRGTPGSYEQYFGPGTRLTVT.

Regarding this clone: A read error may account for a junction end that differs from germline. The chain uses TRBV7-7 and TRBJ2-5; no clear D gene. The length of the CDR3 is 13 residues. Germline CDR1 and CDR2: SSHAT and FNYEAQ (reference sequence). DNA of the CDR3: TGTGCTAGCAGCTTGGGCTTCCAAGAGACCCAGTACTTC. This codes for CASSLGFQETQYF. The whole variable domain, remainder taken from reference TRBV7-7 and TRBJ2-5, is GAGVSQSPRYKVTKRGQDVTLRCDPISSHATLYWYQQALGQGPEFLTYFNYEAQPDKSGLPSDRFSAERPEGSISTLTIQRTEQRDSAMYRCASSLGFQETQYFGPGTRLLVL.

This rearrangement joins TRBV19 to TRBJ2-1; D is ambiguous. V was trimmed by 3 bases and J by 5 bases, leaving 5 bases between them. CDR3 length: 12 residues. From germline, CDR1 is LNHDA and CDR2 SQIVND (reference sequence). CDR3 DNA: TGTGCCAGTAGTATCGTGGACAATGAGCAGTTCTTC. Translation: CASSIVDNEQFF.

The V call is TRBV19, the J call TRBJ1-5; a weak D match, TRBD1 (5 bases). CDR1 is LNHDA, CDR2 SQIVND, per germline (reference sequence). V gave up 5 bases and J gave up 2 bases, with 16 bases separating them. This CDR3 is 16 amino acids long. The CDR3 spells CASSALEGYRNQPQHF. As DNA, the CDR3 is TGTGCCAGTAGTGCACTTGAGGGGTATCGCAATCAGCCCCAGCATTTT. The entire variable domain, with the rest obtained from reference TRBV19 and TRBJ1-5, is as follows: DGGITQSPKYLFRKEGQNVTLSCEQNLNHDAMYWYRQDPGQGLRLIYYSQIVNDFQKGDIAEGYSVSREKKESFPLTVTSAQKNPTAFYLCASSALEGYRNQPQHFGDGTRLSIL.

The rearrangement uses TRBV6-6 and TRBJ2-3, with a possible D match to TRBD2 (6 bases). This CDR3 is 16 amino acids long. Trimming removed 1 base from V and 1 base from J, with 12 bases in between. CDR1 is MNHNY, CDR2 SVGAGI, per germline (reference sequence). The CDR3 DNA reads TGTGCCAGCAGTTACTACCCCCGGGAGCGCACAGATACGCAGTATTTT. It translates to CASSYYPRERTDTQYF.

This clone was found once. The genes are TRBV5-1 and TRBJ2-7; D not certain. The CDR3 is 15 residues long. V gave up 0 bases and J gave up 3 bases, with 13 bases separating them. CDR1 is SGHRS and CDR2 is YFSETQ in the germline V gene. CDR3 residues: CASSLGWTAYYEQYF. The CDR3 region has the DNA TGCGCCAGCAGCTTGGGGTGGACGGCATACTACGAGCAGTACTTC.

The chain links TRBV7-9 to TRBJ2-1; D unclear. V lost 0 bases to trimming and J lost 5 bases, with 14 bases between them. CDR1 SEHNR and CDR2 FQNEAQ come from the germline V gene (reference sequence). The CDR3 spans 16 residues. Here the CDR3 reads CASSLATDLSNNEQFF. The CDR3, as DNA: TGTGCCAGCAGCTTAGCAACGGACCTGTCGAACAATGAGCAGTTCTTC.

This clone was detected only once. The chain couples TRBV29-1 to TRBJ2-1; 11 bases are a match to TRBD2. Trimming cost V 1 base and J 2 bases; bases outside gene matches: 7. The length of the CDR3 is 17 residues. Germline assignment: CDR1 SQVTM and CDR2 ANQGSEA. The CDR3 sequence is CSVEVASGRSPYNEQFF. CDR3 DNA sequence: TGCAGCGTTGAAGTCGCTAGCGGGAGGTCCCCCTACAATGAGCAGTTCTTC.

V is TRBV5-6 and J is TRBJ1-2, with D unresolved. The germline V and J ends were trimmed by 1 base and 8 bases, with 15 bases remaining between them. This CDR3 is built from 14 residues. The germline gives CDR1 SGHDT, CDR2 YYEEEE. CDR3 DNA sequence: TGTGCCAGCAGCTTGCAAACAGTGCGGTTGGGCTACACCTTC. It codes for CASSLQTVRLGYTF.

V and J are TRBV5-1 and TRBJ2-2, with D uncertain. This CDR3 is built from 14 residues. V was shortened by 4 bases and J by 2 bases, with 9 bases between the two germline ends. In germline, CDR1 is SGHRS, CDR2 YFSETQ. In DNA form, the CDR3 reads TGCGCCAGCAGCGCCGATTTCAACACCGGGGAGCTGTTTTTT. As protein: CASSADFNTGELFF.